Presented here are 22 T cell receptor beta chains from one specimen sequenced in a study of blood T cells in healthy people across ages. Sample-barcoded 5' priming and a J-beta primer mix drove a second PCR of about 6 to 11 cycles. Using its own MiXCR run on the 5' RACE reads, TCRdb lists one record per CDR3 protein. Of 1.5 million to 2 million distinct CDR3 sequences in the sample, roughly 32% were seen once. Sequenced sample: blood. The receptors come from a woman in her twenties or thirties in good health.

This clonotype was observed many times. The chain is built from TRBV20-1 and TRBJ2-5, with D perhaps matching TRBD1 (6 bases). The CDR3 is made up of 13 amino acids. With 5 bases removed from V and 0 bases from J, the gap between germline ends came to 10 bases. Germline CDR1 and CDR2: DFQATT and SNEGSKA (reference sequence). CDR3 in amino acids: CSAPRDNQETQYF. The CDR3, as DNA: TGCAGTGCTCCCCGGGACAACCAAGAGACCCAGTACTTC.

Ten or more counts support this clonotype. The chain carries TRBV29-1 and TRBJ2-7; 10 positions match TRBD1. Trimming removed 3 bases from V and 0 bases from J; junction bases left unmatched: 2. The CDR3 runs 14 residues. From germline, CDR1 is SQVTM and CDR2 ANQGSEA. CDR3 region: CSVEGQGSSYEQYF. CDR3 DNA sequence: TGCAGCGTTGAGGGACAGGGGAGCTCCTACGAGCAGTACTTC.

A few counts support this clonotype. The chain joins TRBV10-3 to TRBJ2-3; TRBD2 aligns across 8 bases. CDR3 length: 15 amino acids. V trimming: 6 bases; J trimming: 4 bases; junction bases outside the gene matches: 9. Germline V gives CDR1 ENHRY, CDR2 SYGVKD. The CDR3 coding sequence is TGTGCCATCAGCCCGGGACTAGTTATTTCAGATACGCAGTATTTT. Encoded protein: CAISPGLVISDTQYF.

The chain is built from TRBV15 and TRBJ1-5, with TRBD1 matching over 7 bases. Trimming removed 5 bases from V and 4 bases from J; junction bases left unmatched: 8. The CDR3 runs 15 residues. The V gene's germline CDR1 is LNHNV and CDR2 YYDKDF (reference sequence). Here the CDR3 reads CATSPRRDSNQPQHF. The CDR3 nucleotides read TGTGCCACCAGCCCTCGCAGGGACAGTAATCAGCCCCAGCATTTT.

In the case of this clonotype: Its ends do not fully match the called genes, so a read error is possible. This rearrangement joins TRBV12-3 or TRBV12-4 to TRBJ2-4; 9 nucleotides agree with TRBD1. The CDR3 runs 12 residues. CDR3 sequence reads: CVSSEGQGKQYF. The CDR3 DNA reads as TGTGTCAGCAGTGAAGGACAGGGGAAGCAGTACTTC.

Turning to this clonotype: A much larger clone is a single base away; this may be a read error. The gene calls are TRBV3-1 and TRBJ1-2; possible D gene TRBD1, 5 bases. Trimming cost V 4 bases and J 4 bases, with 10 bases left between them. Germline V lookup: CDR1 LGHDT, CDR2 YNNKEL (reference sequence). The length of the CDR3 is 13 residues. In DNA form, the CDR3 reads TGTGCCAGCAGCCCCCGGGACCGCTATGGCTACACCTTC. Translating gives CASSPRDRYGYTF.

This clonotype appeared many times. J is TRBJ2-3 and V is TRBV12-3 or TRBV12-4; tentative D call: TRBD2 (5 bases). V was cut by 6 bases and J by 4 bases, with 11 bases left in between. The CDR3 consists of 13 residues. DNA for the CDR3: TGTGCCAGCAGCCCCGGCGGGTCAGATACGCAGTATTTT. This gives the protein CASSPGGSDTQYF.

V usage is TRBV3-1 and J usage is TRBJ2-2, with 11 bases that match TRBD2. J was trimmed by 5 bases and V by 1 base; bases with no gene match: 6. Germline CDR1 reads LGHDT; CDR2 reads YNNKEL (reference sequence). This CDR3 contains 17 residues. CDR3 residues: CASSQGLAGSHTGELFF. CDR3 sequence (DNA): TGTGCCAGCAGCCAAGGACTAGCGGGGTCTCATACCGGGGAGCTGTTTTTT.

This clonotype was seen more than once but under ten times. The chain employs TRBV20-1 and TRBJ2-1; the D is unclear. The ends were cut back, 6 bases at V and 6 bases at J, with 15 bases in the middle. Germline-derived CDR1 and CDR2 are DFQATT and SNEGSKA (reference sequence). This CDR3 is built from 13 residues. The CDR3 DNA is TGCAGTGCATCGGATAGCCCCACCAATGAGCAGTTCTTC. It translates to CSASDSPTNEQFF.

This chain uses TRBV7-3 with TRBJ2-7, with D hard to call. V was clipped by 3 bases and J by 6 bases, with 12 bases between them. CDR3 size: 13 residues. Germline values: CDR1 SGHTA, CDR2 FQGTGA. The CDR3 nucleotides read TGTGCCAGCAGCTTGTACAAGGGTCTCGAGCAGTACTTC. Translating gives CASSLYKGLEQYF. Complete variable domain (other parts from reference TRBV7-3 and TRBJ2-7): GAGVSQTPSNKVTEKGKYVELRCDPISGHTALYWYRQSLGQGPEFLIYFQGTGAADDSGLPNDRFFAVRPEGSVSTLKIQRTERGDSAVYLCASSLYKGLEQYFGPGTRLTVT.

V gene TRBV10-3 combines with J gene TRBJ1-1, with D possibly matching TRBD1 (6 bases). Looked up from germline, CDR1 is ENHRY and CDR2 is SYGVKD. The CDR3 totals 16 residues. V lost 6 bases, J lost 1 base, and 18 bases lay in between. CDR3: CAIRRGGGGANTEAFF. The CDR3, as DNA: TGTGCCATCAGGAGGGGGGGGGGCGGAGCGAACACTGAAGCTTTCTTT.

V and J are TRBV25-1 and TRBJ1-1; 7 nucleotides line up with TRBD1. V was clipped by 4 bases and J by 3 bases; unmatched bases: 8. This CDR3 comprises 15 residues. CDR1 MGHDK and CDR2 SYGVNS come from the germline V gene. CDR3 coding DNA: TGTGCCAGCAGTGCCTTGGACAGGTTCGACACTGAAGCTTTCTTT. Its translation is CASSALDRFDTEAFF.

Comments on this clonotype: Sequence at one end of the junction differs from germline and may be a read error. The gene calls are TRBV7-8 and TRBJ2-7; the D gene is possibly TRBD2 (6 bases). The CDR3 extends over 13 amino acids. CDR1 and CDR2 from the germline V gene are SGHVS and FQNEAQ. CDR3 coding DNA: TGTGCCAGCAGCTTTTACCTGGACTACAAGCAGTACTTC. Translated, it gives CASSFYLDYKQYF. Complete variable domain (other parts from reference TRBV7-8 and TRBJ2-7): GAGVSQSPRYKVAKRGQDVALRCDPISGHVSLFWYQQALGQGPEFLTYFQNEAQLDKSGLPSDRFFAERPEGSVSTLKIQRTQQEDSAVYLCASSFYLDYKQYFGPGTRLTVT.

The CDR3 loop is CASSPFSGGQETQYF. As DNA, the CDR3 is TGTGCCAGCTCACCGTTCAGCGGGGGCCAAGAGACCCAGTACTTC. The chain employs TRBV18 and TRBJ2-5, with 8 nucleotides matching TRBD2. Trimming at V came to 3 bases and at J to 1 base, leaving 4 bases not matched to a gene. Germline V gives CDR1 KGHSH, CDR2 LQKENI. The CDR3 totals 15 residues.

The chain is built from TRBV11-2 and TRBJ2-7; perhaps D is TRBD1 or TRBD2 (7 bases each). Per the germline V gene, CDR1 is SGHAT and CDR2 is FQNNGV. Deletions cut 5 bases from V and 1 base from J, with 18 bases between. The CDR3 extends over 16 amino acids. CDR3 DNA sequence: TGTGCCAGCAGCCCTCGGGGGGCAGGGGGGTCCTACGAGCAGTACTTC. Protein product: CASSPRGAGGSYEQYF.

DNA for the CDR3: TGCGCCAGCAGTGAGGACACGGGGGGCAATCAGCCCCAGCATTTT. Translation gives CASSEDTGGNQPQHF. The chain employs TRBV5-1 and TRBJ1-5; weak D call: TRBD1 (5 bases). V lost 5 bases and J 2 bases, leaving 14 bases between the germline ends. The CDR3 has 15 amino acids. Germline lookup yields CDR1 SGHRS and CDR2 YFSETQ.

This clonotype was observed a single time. This chain connects TRBV13 to TRBJ2-7, with 12 bases identical to TRBD2. V was pared by 2 bases and J by 3 bases, with 11 bases of the junction left unmatched. This CDR3 comprises 18 residues. CDR1 and CDR2 (germline): PRHDT, FYEKMQ (reference sequence). The CDR3 protein is CASSLINPWTSGNYEQYF. CDR3 sequence (DNA): TGTGCCAGCAGCTTAATTAACCCTTGGACTAGCGGGAACTACGAGCAGTACTTC.

The CDR3 loop is CSAGGQGGLVGYGYTF. DNA of the CDR3: TGCAGCGCTGGGGGACAGGGGGGCTTAGTGGGATATGGCTACACCTTC. The rearrangement links TRBV29-1 to TRBJ1-2, with 11 bases that match TRBD1. This CDR3 comprises 16 residues. V lost 7 bases to trimming and J lost 5 bases; unmatched junction nucleotides: 15. Germline V gives CDR1 SQVTM, CDR2 ANQGSEA.

The V and J genes are TRBV7-2 and TRBJ1-1, with 7 bases fitting TRBD1. J gave up 9 bases and V 8 bases, and 9 bases lay outside the gene matches. The germline V gene encodes CDR1 SGHTA and CDR2 FQGNSA. The CDR3 consists of 12 residues. CDR3 DNA: TGTGCCAGCGGCCAAAGGACAGGCCAAGCTTTCTTT. It codes for CASGQRTGQAFF.

This clonotype was picked up many times. The chain carries TRBV5-1 and TRBJ2-5; D uncertain. CDR1 and CDR2 from the germline V gene are SGHRS and YFSETQ. The CDR3 is 12 residues long. Trimming took off 0 bases at V and 5 bases at J, with 5 bases between the two ends. The CDR3 region has the DNA TGCGCCAGCAGCTTGGAAGCCGAGACCCAGTACTTC. Its translation: CASSLEAETQYF.

This clonotype has more than one count but fewer than ten. The V gene is TRBV25-1, the J gene TRBJ1-6; TRBD1 is a possible D gene (6 bases). This CDR3 spans 16 amino acids. The V gene lost 6 bases and the J gene lost 11 bases, with 23 bases spanning the gap. Germline-derived CDR1 and CDR2 are MGHDK and SYGVNS. The CDR3 sequence: CASRATLGAPFTPLHF. CDR3 DNA: TGTGCCAGCAGGGCTACCTTGGGGGCCCCCTTTACACCCCTCCACTTT.

In the case of this clonotype: With a much larger clone just one base away, this may be a read error. This chain links TRBV10-2 with TRBJ2-4, with D unresolved. The CDR3 length is 14 residues. The germline CDR1 and CDR2 sequences are WSHSY and SAAADI. In DNA form, the CDR3 reads TGTTTCCCTGGCTTGATCCTGGCCAAAAACATTCAGTACTTC. Residues: CFPGLILAKNIQYF.